This TCR beta chain derives from a study of blood T cell repertoires in COVID-19. The CDR3 is 14 residues long. V gave up 3 bases and J gave up 5 bases; unmatched junction bases: 5. CDR1 is SGHRS and CDR2 is YFSETQ in the germline V gene. Original methodology: For nucleated cells, counts were estimated from reference gene primer amplification. Libraries were prepared by immunoSEQ multiplex PCR; TCRdb keeps only in-frame clonotypes and omits some of them. Clonal size and the V and J genes are those of that table, whereas D and trimming came from the DNA. The sample carries 55,000 to 95,000 clones, 75% to 85% recorded once.

The receptor's source is a woman in her seventies with acute or convalescent COVID-19. The specimen sequenced was peripheral blood. The chain has TRBV5-1 and TRBJ2-7; 10 positions agree with TRBD1. In DNA, the CDR3 is TGCGCCAGCAGCTCGAGACAGGGGGCCCACGAGCAGTACTTC. Translated: CASSSRQGAHEQYF. Filled out from reference TRBV5-1 and TRBJ2-7, the complete variable domain reads KAGVTQTPRYLIKTRGQQVTLSCSPISGHRSVSWYQQTPGQGLQFLFEYFSETQRNKGNFPGRFSGRQFSNSRSEMNVSTLELGDSALYLCASSSRQGAHEQYFGPGTRLTVT.